This T cell receptor beta chain stems from a study of blood T cell repertoires in COVID-19. Original data processing: Reference gene primer amplification in the assay estimated nucleated cell counts. Clones were sequenced by immunoSEQ multiplex PCR, and TCRdb holds only the in-frame ones, with some missing. The V and J calls and clone size are taken from that table; D and trimming were inferred from the DNA. The sample holds 150,000 to 200,000 clones, roughly 80% seen once. With 10 bases clipped from V and 4 bases from J, the junction kept 2 bases outside the gene matches. The CDR3 spans 11 residues. Germline loops: CDR1 SNHLY, CDR2 FYNNEI.

Input material: peripheral blood. The V and J genes are TRBV2 and TRBJ1-2; TRBD1 aligns across 8 bases. The sequence derives from a woman aged 25-40 years with acute or convalescent COVID-19. The CDR3 DNA sequence: TGTGCCACCACAGGGGGCTATGGCTACACCTTC. Its protein is CATTGGYGYTF. Based on the CDR3 plus reference TRBV2 and TRBJ1-2, the full variable domain is EPEVTQTPSHQVTQMGQEVILRCVPISNHLYFYWYRQILGQKVEFLVSFYNNEISEKSEIFDDQFSVERPDGSNFTLKIRSTKLEDSAMYFCATTGGYGYTFGSGTRLTVV.